The 23 T cell receptor beta chains given below trace back to one sample, sequenced in a study of T cell changes during pregnancy in multiple sclerosis. Generated by immunoSEQ multiplex PCR, the TCRdb table keeps only in-frame clones and is missing some. Among about 50,000 clones, around nine tenths were seen once, and the ten largest hold less than 0.4%. Sequenced here: CD4+ T cells from peripheral blood mononuclear cells, sampled before pregnancy. All receptors come from a female donor with multiple sclerosis, enrolled in a pregnancy study.

The V and J genes are TRBV11-2 and TRBJ2-7; 7 nucleotides line up with TRBD1. Looked up from germline, CDR1 is SGHAT and CDR2 is FQNNGV. The junction had 8 bases not matched to a gene; V was cut back by 5 bases and J by 7 bases. This CDR3 is 13 amino acids long. CDR3: CASSPMTGREQYF. The CDR3 DNA reads TGTGCCAGCAGCCCAATGACAGGGAGAGAGCAGTACTTC.

The chain links TRBV25-1 to TRBJ2-5; TRBD2 matches at 11 bases. Germline V CDR1 and CDR2: MGHDK, SYGVNS. After removal of 3 bases from V and 7 bases from J, the junction contained 10 bases not matched to a gene. This CDR3 has 16 residues. This chain's CDR3 is CASSERTSGSMGTQYF. CDR3 bases: TGTGCCAGCAGTGAGAGAACTAGCGGGAGTATGGGGACCCAGTACTTC.

The genes are TRBV5-4 and TRBJ1-2, with 9 positions matching TRBD1. The V gene's germline CDR1 is SGHNT and CDR2 YYREEE (reference sequence). The CDR3 spans 16 residues. V trimming: 0 bases; J trimming: 6 bases; junction bases outside the gene matches: 9. The CDR3: CASSLGLQGAQHGYTF. CDR3 bases: TGTGCCAGCAGCTTGGGGCTACAGGGGGCGCAACATGGCTACACCTTC.

The DNA for the CDR3 is TGCGCCAGCAGAGACAGGGTACAGGCAGATACGCAGTATTTT. Encoded protein: CASRDRVQADTQYF. V is TRBV10-2 and J is TRBJ2-3; TRBD1 matches 7 bases. The CDR3 contains 14 residues. J gave up 4 bases and V 6 bases, and 7 bases lay outside the gene matches. The germline V gene has CDR1 WSHSY and CDR2 SAAADI.

This clone was seen a single time. V usage is TRBV6-4 and J usage is TRBJ2-2, with D perhaps matching TRBD2 (5 bases). V was cut by 4 bases and J by 5 bases, with 11 bases left in between. Looked up from germline, CDR1 is MRHNA and CDR2 is SNTAGT. The CDR3 is made up of 14 amino acids. CDR3: CASSVLPGTGELFF. Written as DNA, the CDR3 is TGTGCCAGCAGTGTTTTGCCGGGAACCGGGGAGCTGTTTTTT.

The genes are TRBV29-1 and TRBJ1-2; 10 bases fit TRBD1. V lost 4 bases and J lost 6; bases outside the gene matches: 11. CDR1 is SQVTM and CDR2 is ANQGSEA in the germline V gene. This CDR3 is 15 amino acids long. This CDR3 is CSVVGGTGVIHGYTF. The CDR3 nucleotides are TGCAGCGTTGTGGGGGGGACAGGGGTGATCCATGGCTACACCTTC. The complete variable domain, with remaining parts taken from reference TRBV29-1 and TRBJ1-2, reads SAVISQKPSRDICQRGTSLTIQCQVDSQVTMMFWYRQQPGQSLTLIATANQGSEATYESGFVIDKFPISRPNLTFSTLTVSNMSPEDSSIYLCSVVGGTGVIHGYTFGSGTRLTVV.

The chain joins TRBV29-1 to TRBJ2-3, with 9 nucleotides matching TRBD2. The CDR3 is made up of 18 amino acids. CDR1 and CDR2 (germline): SQVTM, ANQGSEA. V shed 4 bases and J 4 bases; nucleotides not matched to a gene: 18. CDR3 sequence reads: CSVVGRAGGIVGADTQYF. DNA of the CDR3: TGCAGCGTTGTAGGTCGAGCGGGAGGTATCGTGGGTGCAGATACGCAGTATTTT.

This clone turned up a few times. V gene TRBV5-1 combines with J gene TRBJ1-2, with TRBD1 as a possible D gene (6 bases). Trimming removed 0 bases at V and 8 bases at J, with 11 bases between. This CDR3 region has 13 residues. CDR1 is SGHRS and CDR2 is YFSETQ in the germline V gene. DNA of the CDR3: TGCGCCAGCAGCTTGGAGGGGGTTAGGGGCTACACCTTC. Translated, it gives CASSLEGVRGYTF.

The J gene is TRBJ2-1, the V gene TRBV10-2; TRBD2 aligns across 8 bases. CDR1 is WSHSY and CDR2 is SAAADI in the germline V gene. After removal of 3 bases from V and 8 bases from J, the junction contained 9 bases not matched to a gene. CDR3 length: 15 amino acids. CDR3 region: CASSDAGLGRDEQFF. The CDR3 DNA is TGCGCCAGCAGTGATGCGGGACTAGGGAGGGATGAGCAGTTCTTC.

The rearrangement uses TRBV30 and TRBJ2-2; perhaps TRBD2 as D (7 bases). Germline loops: CDR1 GTSNPN, CDR2 SVGIG (reference sequence). The CDR3 length is 17 residues. V lost 2 bases, J lost 0 bases, and 16 bases lay in between. The CDR3 DNA is TGTGCCTGGAGTCCCCTCGGGCGGGGGCCGAACACCGGGGAGCTGTTTTTT. It translates to CAWSPLGRGPNTGELFF.

This clone was counted once. V and J are TRBV6-6 and TRBJ2-1; D is perhaps TRBD2 (6 bases). Deletions cut 6 bases from V and 1 base from J, with 10 bases between. Germline CDR1 reads MNHNY; CDR2 reads SVGAGI (reference sequence). The CDR3 has 14 residues. CDR3 sequence (DNA): TGTGCCAGCAGATATAGCGGTTCCTACAATGAGCAGTTCTTC. This encodes CASRYSGSYNEQFF.

This rearrangement joins TRBV4-1 to TRBJ1-4; 7 bases map to TRBD1. This CDR3 region has 15 residues. Trimming took 3 bases from V and 8 from J; bases not matched to a gene: 9. Germline V gene data show CDR1 as MGHRA and CDR2 as YSYEKL. The CDR3 loop is CASSHSGTAGEKLFF. DNA for the CDR3: TGCGCCAGCAGCCATTCCGGGACAGCAGGCGAAAAACTGTTTTTT.

The J gene is TRBJ2-3, the V gene TRBV7-2, with 9 bases matching TRBD1. The V and J ends lost 4 bases and 0 bases, in that order; junction bases with no gene match: 5. CDR1 is SGHTA, CDR2 FQGNSA, per germline. CDR3 length: 16 amino acids. The CDR3 DNA is TGTGCCAGCAGCTCGACCGGGACAGGGAGCACAGATACGCAGTATTTT. Translated: CASSSTGTGSTDTQYF.

The chain carries TRBV6-1 and TRBJ2-1, with TRBD2 matching over 7 bases. Germline CDR1 and CDR2: MNHNS and SASEGT. V lost 5 bases, J lost 5 bases, and 9 bases stayed unmatched. The CDR3 contains 15 residues. CDR3 coding DNA: TGTGCCAGCAGTAAGAGGCTAGCGGCAAACAATGAGCAGTTCTTC. Amino acids: CASSKRLAANNEQFF.

The CDR3 bases are TGTGCCAGCAGCTTTACTGGGGCCAACGTCCTGACTTTC. This gives the protein CASSFTGANVLTF. The V call is TRBV7-9, the J call TRBJ2-6; no firm D call. The CDR3 is made up of 13 amino acids. Trimming took off 3 bases at V and 2 bases at J, with 2 bases between the two ends. Germline V gives CDR1 SEHNR, CDR2 FQNEAQ (reference sequence).

The CDR3 loop reads CASRRRETVTDTQYF. Written as DNA, the CDR3 is TGTGCCAGCAGACGACGGGAGACGGTAACAGATACGCAGTATTTT. The chain couples TRBV27 to TRBJ2-3; perhaps TRBD2 as D (6 bases). The CDR3 has 15 amino acids. Trimming took 6 bases from V and 3 from J, leaving 16 bases between them. Germline CDR1 is MNHEY and CDR2 is SMNVEV (reference sequence).

The chain recombines TRBV21-1 with TRBJ2-7; whether TRBD1, the table's D call, matches the DNA was not checked. TRBV21-1 is noted as a pseudogene. The length of the CDR3 is 17 residues. CDR3 in amino acids: CASSKAGRGRLTYEQYF. The CDR3 coding sequence is TGTGCCAGCAGCAAAGCGGGCAGGGGGCGGCTTACCTACGAGCAGTACTTC.

V gene TRBV11-2 combines with J gene TRBJ1-1; D is possibly TRBD1 (5 bases). The CDR3 spans 13 residues. Germline V gives CDR1 SGHAT, CDR2 FQNNGV. Between the trimmed V and J ends, which lost 6 bases and 6 bases, there was a span of 14 bases. CDR3 sequence reads: CASRPAGVPEAFF. The CDR3 DNA reads as TGTGCCAGCAGACCGGCGGGGGTTCCTGAAGCTTTCTTT.

This clone was recorded only once. J is TRBJ1-2 and V is TRBV10-3; 10 nucleotides agree with TRBD1. This CDR3 is 14 amino acids long. CDR1 and CDR2 (germline): ENHRY, SYGVKD. V shed 4 bases, J shed 5 bases, and the junction held 4 bases outside the gene matches. CDR3 sequence: CAISGDRGGYGYTF. The CDR3 DNA reads TGTGCCATCAGTGGGGACAGGGGAGGATATGGCTACACCTTC.

The chain links TRBV23-1 to TRBJ2-7; 7 bases are shared with TRBD1. TRBV23-1 is an ORF, with its function uncertain. Trimming cost V 2 bases and J 3 bases; bases outside gene matches: 4. The CDR3 is made up of 14 amino acids. The CDR3 nucleotides are TGCGCCAGCAGTCAACGGGACAGCGACTACGAGCAGTACTTC. Residues: CASSQRDSDYEQYF.

This chain connects TRBV10-2 to TRBJ2-1; a weak D match, TRBD2 (6 bases). The V and J ends lost 4 bases and 12 bases respectively, with 7 bases between them. Germline assignment: CDR1 WSHSY and CDR2 SAAADI. The CDR3 loop spans 10 amino acids. CDR3 in DNA: TGCGCCAGCAGTGCCGGGGGGCAGTTCTTC. Translation: CASSAGGQFF.

This chain connects TRBV20-1 to TRBJ1-4; D ambiguous. V was clipped by 3 bases and J by 7 bases, with 6 bases between them. This CDR3 has 11 residues. The V gene's germline CDR1 is DFQATT and CDR2 SNEGSKA (reference sequence). The CDR3 nucleotides are TGCAGTGCTAGGAGGTCTGAAAAACTGTTTTTT. It is translated as CSARRSEKLFF.

The rearrangement joins TRBV27 to TRBJ1-2, with a tentative D call TRBD1 (6 bases). Germline-derived CDR1 and CDR2 are MNHEY and SMNVEV (reference sequence). The V end was cut by 6 bases, the J end by 3 bases, with 14 bases between. The CDR3 totals 14 residues. The CDR3 protein is CASRSIGQHYGYTF. The CDR3 nucleotides are TGTGCCAGCAGATCTATCGGACAGCACTATGGCTACACCTTC.